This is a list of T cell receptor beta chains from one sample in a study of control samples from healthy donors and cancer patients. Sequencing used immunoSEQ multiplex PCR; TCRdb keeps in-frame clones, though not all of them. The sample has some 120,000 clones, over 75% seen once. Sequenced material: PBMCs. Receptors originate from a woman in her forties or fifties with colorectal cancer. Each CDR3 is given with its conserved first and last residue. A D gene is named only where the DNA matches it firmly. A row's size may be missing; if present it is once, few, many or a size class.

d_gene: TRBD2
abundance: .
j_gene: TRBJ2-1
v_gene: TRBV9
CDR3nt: TGTGCCAGCAGCGTAAGTCGCGGGGGGAGAAATGAGCAGTTCTTC
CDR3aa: CASSVSRGGRNEQFF

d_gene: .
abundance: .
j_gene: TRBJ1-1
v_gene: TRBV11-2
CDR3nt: TGTGCCAGCAGCTTAGTTGGGAACACTGAAGCTTTCTTT
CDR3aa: CASSLVGNTEAFF

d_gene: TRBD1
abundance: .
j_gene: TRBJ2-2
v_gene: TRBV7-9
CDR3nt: TGTGCCAGCAGCTCTAACGTGGGACAGGGCATCACCGGGGAGCTGTTTTTT
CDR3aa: CASSSNVGQGITGELFF

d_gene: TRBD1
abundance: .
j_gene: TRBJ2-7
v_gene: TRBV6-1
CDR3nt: TGTGCCAGCAGTGACCGGGACAGAGGAGAGCAGTACTTC
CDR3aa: CASSDRDRGEQYF

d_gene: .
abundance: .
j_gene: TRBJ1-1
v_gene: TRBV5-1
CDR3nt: TGCGCCAGCAGCTTGTATGGGTCCTCAGAAGCTTTCTTT
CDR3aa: CASSLYGSSEAFF

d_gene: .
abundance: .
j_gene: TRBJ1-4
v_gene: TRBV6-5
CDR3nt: TGTGCCAGCAGTTACCGGACAGAGAAAAATGAAAAACTGTTTTTT
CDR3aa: CASSYRTEKNEKLFF

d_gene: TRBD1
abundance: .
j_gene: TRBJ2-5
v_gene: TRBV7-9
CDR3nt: TGTGCCAGCAGCCTTCGCAGGGGGCGAGGGGAGACCCAGTACTTC
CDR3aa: CASSLRRGRGETQYF

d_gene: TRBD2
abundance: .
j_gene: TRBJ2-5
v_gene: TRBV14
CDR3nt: TGTGCCAGCAGCCCCTGGACTAGCGGGAGAGGGGAGACCCAGTACTTC
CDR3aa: CASSPWTSGRGETQYF

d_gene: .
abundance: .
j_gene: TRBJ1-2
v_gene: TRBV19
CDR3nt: TGTGCCAGTAATCCTGCAGGGGACTATGGCTACACCTTC
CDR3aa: CASNPAGDYGYTF

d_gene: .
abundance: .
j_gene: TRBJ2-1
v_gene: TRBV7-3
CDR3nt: TGTGCCAGCAGCTTGGACAGAAACAATGAGCAGTTCTTC
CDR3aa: CASSLDRNNEQFF

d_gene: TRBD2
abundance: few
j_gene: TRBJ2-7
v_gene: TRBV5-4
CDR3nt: TGTGCCAGCAGCTCGGGGGGGACCCTTAGGGGCTACGAGCAGTACTTC
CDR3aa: CASSSGGTLRGYEQYF

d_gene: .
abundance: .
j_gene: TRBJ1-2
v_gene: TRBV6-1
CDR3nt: TGTGCCAGCAGCACTTCAGGCTCCGGGGGTGGCTACACCTTC
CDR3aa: CASSTSGSGGGYTF

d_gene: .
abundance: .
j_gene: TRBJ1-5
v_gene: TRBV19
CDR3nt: TGTGCCAGCAGGTTGAGCAATCAGCCCCAGCATTTT
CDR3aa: CASRLSNQPQHF

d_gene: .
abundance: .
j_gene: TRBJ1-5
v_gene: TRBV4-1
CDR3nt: TGCGCCAGCAGCCAAGTGTGGGAGGACAATCAGCCCCAGCATTTT
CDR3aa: CASSQVWEDNQPQHF

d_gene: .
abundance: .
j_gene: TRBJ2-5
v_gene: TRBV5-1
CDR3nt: TGCGCCAGCAGCTTGACCGGAGCGGGCCACGGGGAGACCCAGTACTTC
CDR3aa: CASSLTGAGHGETQYF

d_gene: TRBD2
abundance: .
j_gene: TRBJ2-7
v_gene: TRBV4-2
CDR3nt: TGTGCCAGCAGCCAAGATCTAGCGGGGGGTCGCGAGCAGTACTTC
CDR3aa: CASSQDLAGGREQYF

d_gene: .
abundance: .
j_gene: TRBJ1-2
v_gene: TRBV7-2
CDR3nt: TGTGCCAGCAGCCTGGACTGGCTCAACTATGGCTACACCTTC
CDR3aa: CASSLDWLNYGYTF

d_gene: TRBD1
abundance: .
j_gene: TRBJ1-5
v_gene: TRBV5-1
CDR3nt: TGCGCCAGCAGCTTATTGCGGTCGGACAGGGAGTGGGCCTATAGCAATCAGCCCCAGCATTTT
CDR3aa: CASSLLRSDREWAYSNQPQHF

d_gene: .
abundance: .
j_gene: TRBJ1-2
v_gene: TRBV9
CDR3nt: TGTGCCAGCAGCGGCCCTCCACGTTCTAACTATGGCTACACCTTC
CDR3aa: CASSGPPRSNYGYTF

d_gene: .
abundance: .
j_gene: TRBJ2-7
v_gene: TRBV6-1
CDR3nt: TGTGCCAGCAGTGAAATGACAGAGCGCTACGAGCAGTACTTC
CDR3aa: CASSEMTERYEQYF

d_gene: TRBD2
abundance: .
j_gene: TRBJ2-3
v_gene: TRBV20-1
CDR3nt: TGCAGTGCTAGTCTAAGCGGGGGGGCAGTTACAGATACGCAGTATTTT
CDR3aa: CSASLSGGAVTDTQYF

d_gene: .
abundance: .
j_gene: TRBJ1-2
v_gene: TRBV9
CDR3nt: TGTGCCAGCAGCCCAGGGCAGGGAGGGGGTTTAGGTGGCTACACCTTC
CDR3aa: CASSPGQGGGLGGYTF

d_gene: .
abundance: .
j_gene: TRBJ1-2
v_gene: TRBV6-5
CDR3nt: TGTGCCAGCAGTCTCCCGCAAAAGACCGGCTATGGCTACACCTTC
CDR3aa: CASSLPQKTGYGYTF

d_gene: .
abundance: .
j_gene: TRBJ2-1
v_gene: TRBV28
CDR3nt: TGTGCCAGCACCCCCCAAGTAGTGGACAGCTCGTTTTATGAGCAGTTCTTC
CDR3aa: CASTPQVVDSSFYEQFF

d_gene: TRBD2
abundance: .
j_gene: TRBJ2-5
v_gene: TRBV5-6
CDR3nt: TGTGCCAGCAGCACTAGCGGGGGGGCCCGAGAGACCCAGTACTTC
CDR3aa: CASSTSGGARETQYF

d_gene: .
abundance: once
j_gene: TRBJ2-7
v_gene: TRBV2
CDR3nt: TGTGCCAGCAGTTTGGACACACTCCGGACGGGACTCTACGAGCAGTACTTC
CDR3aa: CASSLDTLRTGLYEQYF

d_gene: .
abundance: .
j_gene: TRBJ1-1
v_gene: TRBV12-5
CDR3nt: TGTGCTAGCTCTCTGGGACGGAATGAAGCTTTCTTT
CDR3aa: CASSLGRNEAFF

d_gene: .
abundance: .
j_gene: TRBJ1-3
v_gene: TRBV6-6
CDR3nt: TGTGCCAGCAGTTATCGGGGTCTGGGAAACACCATATATTTT
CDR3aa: CASSYRGLGNTIYF

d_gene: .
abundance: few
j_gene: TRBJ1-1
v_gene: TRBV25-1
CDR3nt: TGTGCCAGCAGTGATTGGGACACTGAAGCTTTCTTT
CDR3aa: CASSDWDTEAFF

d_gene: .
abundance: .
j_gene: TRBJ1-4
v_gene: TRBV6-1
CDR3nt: TGTGCCAGCAGTGAACGCGGGGCTTTGGCCCCGGAGGATGAAAAGCTGTTTTTT
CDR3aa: CASSERGALAPEDEKLFF

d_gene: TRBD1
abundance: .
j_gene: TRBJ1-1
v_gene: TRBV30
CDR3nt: TGTGCCTGGCTGGGACAGGGATCCACTGAAGCTTTCTTT
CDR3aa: CAWLGQGSTEAFF

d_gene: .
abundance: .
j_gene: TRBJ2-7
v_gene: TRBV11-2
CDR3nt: TGTGCCAGCAGCTCCCGGGACTTCTTATCCTACGAGCAGTACTTC
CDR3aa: CASSSRDFLSYEQYF

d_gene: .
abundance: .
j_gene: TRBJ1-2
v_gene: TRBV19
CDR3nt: TGTGCCAGTAGTACAGCTGGCGCCGGGGCTAACTATGGCTACACCTTC
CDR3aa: CASSTAGAGANYGYTF

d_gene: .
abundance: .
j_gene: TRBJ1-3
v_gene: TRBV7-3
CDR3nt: TGTGCCAGCAGCCCGGGGGGCTCAGGAAACACCATATATTTT
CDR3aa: CASSPGGSGNTIYF

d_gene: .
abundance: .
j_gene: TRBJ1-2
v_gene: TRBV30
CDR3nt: TGTGCCTCCACCCCTTTAGACAGGAACTATGGCTACACCTTC
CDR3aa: CASTPLDRNYGYTF

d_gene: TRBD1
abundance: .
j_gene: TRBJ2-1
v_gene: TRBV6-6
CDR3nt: TGTGCCAGCAGCAGGGACAGGGAGAGGTTTGGGAATGAGCAGTTCTTC
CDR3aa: CASSRDRERFGNEQFF

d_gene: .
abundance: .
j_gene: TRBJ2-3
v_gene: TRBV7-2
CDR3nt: TGTGCCAGCAGCTTAATGACTAGTACAGATACGCAGTATTTT
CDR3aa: CASSLMTSTDTQYF

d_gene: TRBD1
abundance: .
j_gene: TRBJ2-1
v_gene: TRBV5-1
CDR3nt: TGCGCCAGCAGCTTGGGTCCGGGACAGAGAAACTCCTACAATGAGCAGTTCTTC
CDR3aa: CASSLGPGQRNSYNEQFF

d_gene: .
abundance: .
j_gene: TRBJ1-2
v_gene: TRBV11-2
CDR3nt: TGTGCCAGCAGCTTAGAAGGGACCGCGTACACCTTC
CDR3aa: CASSLEGTAYTF

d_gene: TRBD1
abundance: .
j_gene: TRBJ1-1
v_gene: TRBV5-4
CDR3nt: TGTGCCAGCAGCTCGGACAGGTGGGGCACTGAAGCTTTCTTT
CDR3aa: CASSSDRWGTEAFF

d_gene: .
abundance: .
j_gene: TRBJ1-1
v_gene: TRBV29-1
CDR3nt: TGCAGCGTTGGTCTGGCCATGAACACTGAAGCTTTCTTT
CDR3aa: CSVGLAMNTEAFF

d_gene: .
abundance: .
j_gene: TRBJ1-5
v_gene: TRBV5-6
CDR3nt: TGTGCCAGCAGCTTGGCGGGGGGGAACAATCAGCCCCAGCATTTT
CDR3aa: CASSLAGGNNQPQHF

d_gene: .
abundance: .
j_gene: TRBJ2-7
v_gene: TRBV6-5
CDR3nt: TGTGCCAGCAGTTACACGGGGGCTGGGGAGCAGTACTTC
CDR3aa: CASSYTGAGEQYF

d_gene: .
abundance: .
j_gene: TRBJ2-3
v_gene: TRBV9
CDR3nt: TGTGCCAGCAGCGTAGGACCCCTCACGGATACGCAGTATTTT
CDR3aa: CASSVGPLTDTQYF